The rows below give T cell receptor beta chains drawn from one sample of a study of blood T cell repertoires in COVID-19. The repertoire was sequenced with immunoSEQ multiplex PCR; TCRdb's copy has only in-frame clones and lacks some. The sample has more than 35,000 clones, roughly nine tenths seen once. Sequencing was carried out using peripheral blood. The receptor set was obtained from a woman aged 25-40 years in a cohort sampled during active COVID-19. Both conserved end residues are part of each CDR3. D genes are given only for firm matches. Expanded clones are given a class, and other clones once, few, many or no size at all.

cdr3_nt	cdr3_aa	j_call	d_call	clone_size	v_call
TGTGCCAGCAGCGAGGCGGGAGTCGGTACCGGGGAGCTGTTTTTT	CASSEAGVGTGELFF	TRBJ2-2	TRBD2	.	TRBV6-5
TGCAGCGTTGAAAGGGACAGGGGTATGAATGAGCAGTTCTTC	CSVERDRGMNEQFF	TRBJ2-1	TRBD1	.	TRBV29-1
TGTGCCAGCAGTTTGAGTCTTAGCGGGAGCCGGAACTTC	CASSLSLSGSRNF	TRBJ2-5	TRBD2	few	TRBV28
TGTGCCAGCAGCTTAACGGCGGGAGGGTTGGAGACCCAGTACTTC	CASSLTAGGLETQYF	TRBJ2-5	TRBD2	.	TRBV7-3
TGTGCCAGTAGTATAAAGGTAAACCGGGGCAATCAGCCCCAGCATTTT	CASSIKVNRGNQPQHF	TRBJ1-5	.	.	TRBV19
TGTGCCAGCAGCTTAGGGGACAGCTCCTACAATGAGCAGTTCTTC	CASSLGDSSYNEQFF	TRBJ2-1	TRBD1	.	TRBV7-6
TGTGCCAGCAGTTTCAGTCTAGCGGGCTACAATGAGCAGTTCTTC	CASSFSLAGYNEQFF	TRBJ2-1	TRBD2	.	TRBV28
TGTGCCAGCAGTATCACTAGCGGGAGGGTGAATGAGCAGTTCTTC	CASSITSGRVNEQFF	TRBJ2-1	TRBD2	once	TRBV28
TGTGCCAGCAGTCGTGGTATGGCGGTAGGCAATGAGCAGTTCTTC	CASSRGMAVGNEQFF	TRBJ2-1	.	.	TRBV6-5
TGTGCCAGCAGGCCGTCGCGGTTCCGAAGCTCCTACAATGAGCAGTTCTTC	CASRPSRFRSSYNEQFF	TRBJ2-1	.	once	TRBV2
TGTGCCAGCAGCCAAGATGGGCAGGCTAATGAAAAACTGTTTTTT	CASSQDGQANEKLFF	TRBJ1-4	.	.	TRBV4-2
TGTGCCAGCAGCCGGGGCGGGAGAACATCCTACGAGCAGTACTTC	CASSRGGRTSYEQYF	TRBJ2-7	TRBD2	.	TRBV14
TGTGCCAGCAGTCGCTGGGGCCAGACCACTGAAGCTTTCTTT	CASSRWGQTTEAFF	TRBJ1-1	.	.	TRBV6-5
TGTGCCAGCACCCAAGGAGTCTCTGGAAACACCATATATTTT	CASTQGVSGNTIYF	TRBJ1-3	.	.	TRBV28
TGTGCCAGCAGACTAGCGGGAAGATATGAGCAGTTCTTC	CASRLAGRYEQFF	TRBJ2-1	TRBD2	.	TRBV27
TGTGCCAGCAGCTTGGCCAGGGGGCTGAACACTGAAGCTTTCTTT	CASSLARGLNTEAFF	TRBJ1-1	TRBD1	.	TRBV5-4
TGCGCCAGCAGTCCAATGAACACTGAAGCTTTCTTT	CASSPMNTEAFF	TRBJ1-1	.	.	TRBV23-1
TGTGCCAGCAGTTACGTCCCAAACAATGAGCAGTTCTTC	CASSYVPNNEQFF	TRBJ2-1	.	.	TRBV6-2/TRBV6-3
TGCGCCAGCAGTAGGGCGGGTAGCTCCTACAATGAGCAGTTCTTC	CASSRAGSSYNEQFF	TRBJ2-1	.	.	TRBV10-2
TGTGCCAGCAGTTTACCCTTGGGGGGAGGCCCCCCAGATACGCAGTATTTT	CASSLPLGGGPPDTQYF	TRBJ2-3	.	.	TRBV28
TGTGCCAGCAGCCCCGGGACAGGGGCCAGCTATGGCTACACCTTC	CASSPGTGASYGYTF	TRBJ1-2	TRBD1	.	TRBV3-1/TRBV3-2
TGTGCCAGTAGGACGGCGGCGGGAGGGCCAGGGGAGCAGTACTTC	CASRTAAGGPGEQYF	TRBJ2-7	TRBD2	.	TRBV19
TGTGCCACCTCGCAGCGCGGACTCCAAAACAATGAGCAGTTCTTC	CATSQRGLQNNEQFF	TRBJ2-1	.	.	TRBV2
TGTGCCACCAGTGACCCGCACAGGGGATATGAGACCCAGTACTTC	CATSDPHRGYETQYF	TRBJ2-5	TRBD1	.	TRBV24-1
TGCGCCAGCAGCTTAGGAGGCCAGGGGAAAATTCAAGAGACCCAGTACTTC	CASSLGGQGKIQETQYF	TRBJ2-5	.	.	TRBV5-1
TGCGCCAGCAGCCAAGATGCGGAGGCGGGAGGGCCGTGGACCGGGGAGCTGTTTTTT	CASSQDAEAGGPWTGELFF	TRBJ2-2	TRBD2	.	TRBV4-1
TGTGCCAGCAGACCGAACCTTGGGGGCCTGACTGAAGCTTTCTTT	CASRPNLGGLTEAFF	TRBJ1-1	.	.	TRBV9
TGTGCCAGCAGCTTAAGTGGCAGTCAGACCGGGGAGCTGTTTTTT	CASSLSGSQTGELFF	TRBJ2-2	.	once	TRBV11-3
TGTGCCAGCAGCTCTTCACTAACAGGGCCTAGCACAGATACGCAGTATTTT	CASSSSLTGPSTDTQYF	TRBJ2-3	.	.	TRBV7-9
TGTGCCAGCAGCTCGCCAGGGCGGGAGGGCCGTGATACGCAGTATTTT	CASSSPGREGRDTQYF	TRBJ2-3	TRBD2	.	TRBV5-4
TGCGCCAGCAAACAGGGGGCGACGGGGGCCAACGTCCTGACTTTC	CASKQGATGANVLTF	TRBJ2-6	TRBD1	.	TRBV10-2
TGTGCCAGCAGCAAAGCAGTGAGGACAGGGTTCTACGAGCAGTACTTC	CASSKAVRTGFYEQYF	TRBJ2-7	.	.	TRBV21-1
TGTGCCAGCAGTGTCCGGACAGGGACTCCCACAGATACGCAGTATTTT	CASSVRTGTPTDTQYF	TRBJ2-3	TRBD1	.	TRBV6-1
TGTGCCACCAGTGGCCTAGCGGACACAGATACGCAGTATTTT	CATSGLADTDTQYF	TRBJ2-3	TRBD2	.	TRBV24-1
TGTGCCAGTAGTCGACAGGGAAGAACTGAAGCTTTCTTT	CASSRQGRTEAFF	TRBJ1-1	TRBD1	.	TRBV19
TGTGCCAGCAGCTTTCGGGACAGGGGACCACCCCTCCACTTT	CASSFRDRGPPLHF	TRBJ1-6	TRBD1	.	TRBV13
TGTGCCAGTAGTATTTCAGGGACTGGGGCCAACGTCCTGACTTTC	CASSISGTGANVLTF	TRBJ2-6	.	.	TRBV19
TGTGCCAGCAGTGAACTCAATGAGCAGTTCTTC	CASSELNEQFF	TRBJ2-1	.	.	TRBV25-1
TGTGCCAGCAGCGGGACAGGGAGGAACACTGAAGCTTTCTTT	CASSGTGRNTEAFF	TRBJ1-1	TRBD1	once	TRBV5-4
TGTGCCAGCAGCTTTACAGGGCTCAGGGGTGCAGATACGCAGTATTTT	CASSFTGLRGADTQYF	TRBJ2-3	.	.	TRBV5-6
TGTGCCAGCAGCTTAAGACACAATGGCTACACCTTC	CASSLRHNGYTF	TRBJ1-2	.	.	TRBV7-9
TGTGCCAGCAGCGCACTTGCCGGGAGGAACAGGAATGAGCAGTTCTTC	CASSALAGRNRNEQFF	TRBJ2-1	TRBD2	.	TRBV7-6
TGTGCCAGCAGATTTTCAGGGCGCTGGGGCCAGGACACTGAAGCTTTCTTT	CASRFSGRWGQDTEAFF	TRBJ1-1	.	.	TRBV25-1
TGTGCCAGCAGCGTAGGGACTAGCGGGAGTAACGAGCAGTACTTC	CASSVGTSGSNEQYF	TRBJ2-7	TRBD2	once	TRBV9
TGTGCCAGCAGCTTAGATCTTGCTAGTAGGTCCTACAATGAGCAGTTCTTC	CASSLDLASRSYNEQFF	TRBJ2-1	.	once	TRBV11-3
TGTGCCAGCAGTTATGGGACAGGGTCGGGCTATGGCTACACCTTC	CASSYGTGSGYGYTF	TRBJ1-2	TRBD1	once	TRBV6-5
TGTGCCATCAGTGACCGGGTGGGGGCGCGAGGCAATGAGCAGTTCTTC	CAISDRVGARGNEQFF	TRBJ2-1	.	.	TRBV10-3
TGTGCCATCACCCCGGGATTGACTGGCCCCAACTATGGCTACACCTTC	CAITPGLTGPNYGYTF	TRBJ1-2	.	.	TRBV10-3
TGCAGCGTTCTGCGGACGGGGAGGGCGTGGACCGGGGAGCTGTTTTTT	CSVLRTGRAWTGELFF	TRBJ2-2	TRBD2	.	TRBV29-1
TGTGCCAGCAACGTTCTAGGGGGCGGTCAGCCCCAGCATTTT	CASNVLGGGQPQHF	TRBJ1-5	TRBD1	once	TRBV6-5
TGTGCCAGTAGTACCAGACCCTGGGACAGACAAGAGACCCAGTACTTC	CASSTRPWDRQETQYF	TRBJ2-5	TRBD1	.	TRBV19
TGTGCCAGCTTCGGGGGAACCTACGAGCAGTACTTC	CASFGGTYEQYF	TRBJ2-7	.	.	TRBV18
TGTGCCACCAGTGGGACTAGCGGACCTGGTGAGCAGTTCTTC	CATSGTSGPGEQFF	TRBJ2-1	TRBD2	.	TRBV24-1
TGTGCCAGCTCAGCGCTCTCCGGGACAGGGGGTCGGCATCAGCCCCAGCATTTT	CASSALSGTGGRHQPQHF	TRBJ1-5	TRBD1	once	TRBV18
TGTGCCACCAGTGATCGGGGGATGAGGGTTACGCAGTATTTT	CATSDRGMRVTQYF	TRBJ2-3	.	.	TRBV24-1
TGTGCCAGCAGCTTGGCAGGGTACACTGAAGCTTTCTTT	CASSLAGYTEAFF	TRBJ1-1	.	few	TRBV5-4
TGTGCCAGCAGTTTTGAGGTGGGGGCGGGAGAAGCGTTTGGGGCCAACGTCCTGACTTTC	CASSFEVGAGEAFGANVLTF	TRBJ2-6	.	.	TRBV6-2/TRBV6-3
TGTGCCAGCTCCTCCCGGGTGGGGGCAATCAAAAACATTCAGTACTTC	CASSSRVGAIKNIQYF	TRBJ2-4	.	.	TRBV18
TGTGCCAGCAGTGTTTTGGGACTAGCGGGAGTTATAGATGAGCAGTTCTTC	CASSVLGLAGVIDEQFF	TRBJ2-1	TRBD2	.	TRBV6-1